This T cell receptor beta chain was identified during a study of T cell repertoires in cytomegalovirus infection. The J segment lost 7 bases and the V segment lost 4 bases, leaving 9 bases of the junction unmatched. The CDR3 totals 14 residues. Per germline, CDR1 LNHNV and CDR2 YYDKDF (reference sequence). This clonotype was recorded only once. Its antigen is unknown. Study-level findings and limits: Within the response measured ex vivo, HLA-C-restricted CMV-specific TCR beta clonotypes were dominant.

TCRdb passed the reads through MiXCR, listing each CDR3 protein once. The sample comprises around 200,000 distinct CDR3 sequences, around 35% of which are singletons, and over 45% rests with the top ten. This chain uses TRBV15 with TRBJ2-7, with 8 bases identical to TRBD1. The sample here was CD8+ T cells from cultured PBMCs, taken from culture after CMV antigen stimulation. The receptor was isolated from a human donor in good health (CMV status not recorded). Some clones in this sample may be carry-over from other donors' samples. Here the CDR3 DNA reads TGTGCCACCAGCACCAGCCGGACAGGGAGAGAGCAGTACTTC. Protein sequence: CATSTSRTGREQYF.